Listed here are 27 T cell receptor beta chains from one sample, sequenced in a study of CD4 and CD8 cells across lung adenocarcinoma regions. MiXCR was run by TCRdb on the PCR reads, yielding one entry per CDR3 protein. The repertoire holds about 25,000 distinct CDR3 sequences, almost 50% seen once, with roughly 50% in the top ten. The sequenced material came from CD8+ T cells from the center of a lung tumor. The source is a male donor with lung adenocarcinoma. The CD4 and CD8 labels of this study may be unreliable.

The rearrangement uses TRBV6-1 and TRBJ2-1, with D possibly TRBD1 on 5 matching bases. The J call is in doubt because the DNA end fits TRBJ2-5 better. Germline assignment: CDR1 MNHNS and CDR2 SASEGT. The CDR3 runs to 14 residues. The CDR3 DNA follows: TGTGCCAGCAGTGAAAAGTTACTACAGGCGACCCAGTACTTC. Translated, it gives CASSEKLLQATQYF.

A remark on this clonotype: The conserved closing phenylalanine or tryptophan is absent in this CDR3, likely reflecting a read error. No DNA is shown, since the ends of the CDR3 on it are uncertain; the CDR3 is the one TCRdb lists. The V and J genes are TRBV25-1 and TRBJ2-6; no check of the table's D call, TRBD1, against the DNA was made. Germline values: CDR1 MGHDK, CDR2 SYGVNS. The CDR3 is made up of 10 amino acids, end residues included. The CDR3 here is CASGQSVGGI.

In its sample, this clonotype was seen many times. V usage is TRBV6-1 and J usage is TRBJ2-7, with D unresolved. This CDR3 spans 15 amino acids. Germline V CDR1 and CDR2: MNHNS, SASEGT. V was pared by 2 bases and J by 0 bases, with 11 bases between. The CDR3 reads CASSEWAQSSYEQYF. CDR3 sequence (DNA): TGTGCCAGCAGTGAATGGGCTCAGAGCTCCTACGAGCAGTACTTC.

This clonotype was seen a handful of times. The gene calls are TRBV10-3 and TRBJ2-2; 10 bases line up with TRBD2. The V segment lost 11 bases and the J segment 4 bases; nucleotides outside the gene matches: 1. Germline V CDR1 and CDR2: ENHRY, SYGVKD. The CDR3 length is 12 residues. For the CDR3, the DNA is TGTGCCGCTAGCGGGGGCACCGGGGAGCTGTTTTTT. The encoded protein is CAASGGTGELFF.

The sample holds a few counts of this clonotype. The V and J genes are TRBV5-1 and TRBJ1-1, with D unclear. Germline-derived CDR1 and CDR2 are SGHRS and YFSETQ. V lost 1 base and J lost 0, with 7 bases in between. The CDR3 is made up of 14 amino acids. DNA for the CDR3: TGCGCCAGCAGCTTGACGACGGTGAACACTGAAGCTTTCTTT. Its protein product is CASSLTTVNTEAFF.

V usage is TRBV10-3 and J usage is TRBJ2-2; possibly TRBD2 for D (7 bases). The length of the CDR3 is 16 residues. V was pared by 2 bases and J by 5 bases, with 15 bases between. Germline CDR1 is ENHRY and CDR2 is SYGVKD. The CDR3 sequence: CAISERGATLTGELFF. CDR3 DNA: TGTGCCATCAGTGAGCGGGGGGCTACCCTGACCGGGGAGCTGTTTTTT.

A few counts support this clonotype. V is TRBV12-3 or TRBV12-4 and J is TRBJ2-3; no firm D call. The length of the CDR3 is 12 residues. V was shortened by 5 bases and J by 8 bases, with 11 bases between the two germline ends. The CDR3 DNA follows: TGTGCCAGCAGTGAGGTGCTGGGTACGCAGTATTTT. Translating gives CASSEVLGTQYF.

The genes are TRBV11-2 and TRBJ2-1; the D gene is possibly TRBD1 (5 bases). Per the germline V gene, CDR1 is SGHAT and CDR2 is FQNNGV. CDR3 size: 16 residues. V dropped 1 base and J dropped 3 bases, with 13 bases sitting between them. CDR3 residues: CASSLALGPLYNEQFF. The DNA for the CDR3 is TGTGCCAGCAGCTTAGCGCTGGGGCCACTCTACAATGAGCAGTTCTTC.

In regard to this clonotype: Its ends do not fully match the called genes, so a read error is possible. This CDR3 reads CASRASRRGAANTQYF. The CDR3 DNA sequence: TGTGCCAGCCGCGCGTCGCGGCGGGGGGCCGCAAACACTCAGTACTTC. The chain joins TRBV5-8 to TRBJ2-4, with TRBD2 matching over 8 bases. CDR1 SGHTS and CDR2 YDEGEE come from the germline V gene. The CDR3 is 16 residues long.

V gene TRBV27 combines with J gene TRBJ2-4, with 8 nucleotides matching TRBD2. The germline V gene has CDR1 MNHEY and CDR2 SMNVEV (reference sequence). The V segment lost 10 bases and the J segment 13 bases; nucleotides outside the gene matches: 15. The CDR3 covers 13 residues. The CDR3 coding sequence is TGTGCCACGGGGGGGGGAGGCCAAGATACGCAGTACTTC. Translated, it gives CATGGGGQDTQYF.

The J gene is TRBJ2-2, the V gene TRBV6-5; TRBD1 matches 9 bases. Germline V CDR1 and CDR2: MNHEY, SVGAGI. Unmatched junction bases numbered 9, after V lost 2 bases and J lost 2 bases. There are 18 residues in the CDR3. The DNA for the CDR3 is TGTGCCAGCAGTTACGGGGCCGGGACAGGGATAAACACCGGGGAGCTGTTTTTT. Its protein product is CASSYGAGTGINTGELFF.

The rearrangement joins TRBV4-1 to TRBJ2-1; 7 positions match TRBD2. Germline CDR1 reads MGHRA; CDR2 reads YSYEKL. With V trimmed by 0 bases and J by 6 bases, 8 bases remained unmatched. This CDR3 has 16 amino acids. The CDR3: CASSQEGGGYGNEQFF. The CDR3 DNA reads TGCGCCAGCAGCCAAGAGGGCGGGGGTTACGGCAATGAGCAGTTCTTC.

On this clonotype: An end of the junction does not agree with germline; a read error may underlie this. The V and J genes are TRBV10-3 and TRBJ2-5, with D maybe TRBD2 (7 bases). Germline V lookup: CDR1 ENHRY, CDR2 SYGVKD. The CDR3 covers 14 residues. The CDR3 DNA follows: TGTGCGGGCCGAGGGAGGGGGGGCGAAGAGACACAGTACTTC. It specifies CAGRGRGGEETQYF.

V and J are TRBV3-1 and TRBJ2-5; no reliable D call. V lost 1 base and J 5 bases, leaving 8 bases between the germline ends. The CDR3 is 13 residues long. CDR1 and CDR2 (germline): LGHDT, YNNKEL (reference sequence). In nucleotides, the CDR3 is TGTGCCAGCAGCCAAGGGCTCCGGGAGACCCAGTACTTC. This encodes CASSQGLRETQYF.

The gene calls are TRBV27 and TRBJ2-5; D perhaps matches TRBD1 (6 bases). TRBJ2-7 matches the DNA end more closely, so the J call is doubtful. CDR1 MNHEY and CDR2 SMNVEV come from the germline V gene (reference sequence). CDR3 length equals 13 residues. CDR3 in amino acids: CASSLLRGFEQYF. The CDR3 DNA reads as TGTGCCAGCAGTTTGTTGAGGGGGTTCGAGCAGTACTTC.

This clonotype was recorded a few times. The rearrangement uses TRBV6-5 and TRBJ1-5; the D is unclear. V lost 2 bases to trimming and J lost 0 bases, with 8 bases between them. CDR1 is MNHEY, CDR2 SVGAGI, per germline. The CDR3 is 15 residues long. The chain's CDR3 is CASSYNRASNQPQHF. In DNA form, the CDR3 reads TGTGCCAGCAGTTACAATCGGGCTAGCAATCAGCCCCAGCATTTT.

At least ten counts were recorded for this clonotype. The genes are TRBV6-2 or TRBV6-3 and TRBJ2-7; 7 bases are a match to TRBD1. The length of the CDR3 is 15 residues. CDR1 MNHEY and CDR2 SVGEGT come from the germline V gene. V trimming: 7 bases; J trimming: 0 bases; junction bases outside the gene matches: 9. The CDR3 is CASTLEGQISYEQYF. The CDR3 DNA reads TGTGCCAGCACGCTTGAGGGACAGATCTCCTACGAGCAGTACTTC.

This clonotype was picked up a small number of times. This sequence joins TRBV6-1 and TRBJ1-2; D is undetermined. The CDR3 has 14 residues. The V and J ends lost 2 bases and 4 bases respectively, with 11 bases between them. Germline CDR1 and CDR2: MNHNS and SASEGT. The CDR3 DNA follows: TGTGCCAGCAGTGAATCGGCCCGGACCTATGGCTACACCTTC. Translating gives CASSESARTYGYTF.

The J gene is TRBJ2-5, the V gene TRBV4-2; D gene uncertain. Germline V lookup: CDR1 LGHNA, CDR2 YNFKEQ. V was pared by 0 bases and J by 2 bases, with 7 bases between. CDR3 length: 14 residues. Here the CDR3 reads CASSQDRIQETQYF. CDR3 DNA sequence: TGTGCCAGCAGCCAAGATAGGATTCAAGAGACCCAGTACTTC.

Turning to this clonotype: An end of the junction does not agree with germline; a read error may underlie this. J is TRBJ2-3 and V is TRBV10-1; TRBD2 agrees at 8 bases. The germline V gene has CDR1 WNHNN and CDR2 SYGVQD (reference sequence). The CDR3 length is 17 residues. Written as DNA, the CDR3 is TGCGCCAGCAGTGGGGGCCCGGGGGGGGGAGACAAAGAGACGCAGTACTTT. It encodes CASSGGPGGGDKETQYF.

This clonotype was seen repeatedly, ten times or more. This chain uses TRBV27 with TRBJ2-5; D remains unclear. V was pared by 7 bases and J by 4 bases, with 16 bases between. The CDR3 sequence is 14 residues long. Germline CDR1 is MNHEY and CDR2 is SMNVEV (reference sequence). The CDR3 here is CASIPHPARETQYF. Written as DNA, the CDR3 is TGTGCCAGCATCCCTCATCCGGCGCGAGAGACCCAGTACTTC.

Note on this clonotype: Relative to the germline gene, one junction end is altered; a read error may explain this. This chain joins TRBV6-1 and TRBJ2-5; 8 bases are shared with TRBD2. This CDR3 region has 15 residues. Germline assignment: CDR1 MNHNS and CDR2 SASEGT. In DNA, the CDR3 is TGTGCCAGCAGAGGAGCGGGAGTAAACAAAGATACCCAGTATTTC. This sequence encodes CASRGAGVNKDTQYF.

A few counts support this clonotype. J is TRBJ2-3 and V is TRBV4-1; D unresolved. V was trimmed by 0 bases and J by 5 bases, leaving 6 bases between them. The CDR3 has 13 residues. Germline V gene data show CDR1 as MGHRA and CDR2 as YSYEKL. In nucleotides, the CDR3 is TGCGCCAGCAGCCAAGACAGGCGAGATACGCAGTATTTT. Its protein is CASSQDRRDTQYF.

On this clonotype itself: Mismatch with germline at one junction end may stem from a read error. This chain connects TRBV6-5 to TRBJ2-5; 8 bases fit TRBD2. Germline lookup yields CDR1 MNHEY and CDR2 SVGAGI. The CDR3 runs 16 residues. The CDR3 is CASSFWGGREGETQYF. DNA for the CDR3: TGTGCCAGCAGTTTTTGGGGGGGCCGGGAGGGAGAGACCCAGTACTTT.

Only a few counts were recorded for this clonotype. Since a much larger clone is just one base distant, this may be a read error. The gene calls are TRBV27 and TRBJ2-1, with D perhaps TRBD1 (6 bases). The CDR3 spans 14 residues. Germline values: CDR1 MNHEY, CDR2 SMNVEV (reference sequence). V gave up 4 bases and J gave up 10 bases, with 17 bases separating them. CDR3 sequence: CASSSQTGSYEQFF. DNA for the CDR3: TGTGCCAGCAGTTCCCAGACAGGCTCCTACGAGCAGTTCTTC.

The chain carries TRBV6-1 and TRBJ2-1, with 8 bases identical to TRBD2. V dropped 7 bases and J dropped 10; count of bases not matched to a gene: 15. Germline V CDR1 and CDR2: MNHNS, SASEGT. The CDR3 spans 15 residues. The CDR3 DNA is TGTGCCAGCAAGTCGGTCTTAGCGGGGTTCAGGGAGCAGTTCTTC. Protein product: CASKSVLAGFREQFF.

J is TRBJ2-3 and V is TRBV10-1; D is perhaps TRBD1 (6 bases). CDR1 and CDR2 from the germline V gene are WNHNN and SYGVQD (reference sequence). The CDR3 extends over 17 amino acids. Trimming stripped 2 bases from V and 3 bases from J, with 18 bases between. Written as DNA, the CDR3 is TGCGCCAGCAGTGAGGGATCTAGGGGGAGTGGGACAGATACGCAGTATTTT. It is translated as CASSEGSRGSGTDTQYF.